A single sample is the source of the 32 T cell receptor beta chains below, sequenced in a study of a mutant IDH1 vaccine in newly diagnosed glioma. The method was immunoSEQ multiplex PCR; TCRdb's version includes in-frame clones alone and lacks a portion of them. The table includes 45,000 or so clones, 81% detected once. Their antigens remain unidentified. Indicated time point: week 35, safety follow-up. Mutant IDH1 20-mer peptide, at 300 ug, made up each vaccine dose, with topical imiquimod. Material: PBMCs, obtained from a glioma patient whose treatment included an IDH1 peptide vaccine. These TCRs come from a woman aged 35 to 49 with glioma. Some clones in this sample may be carry-over from other donors' samples.

The CDR3 sequence is CASSQLGGGQEETQYF. Written as DNA, the CDR3 is TGTGCCAGCAGCCAACTGGGGGGGGGCCAGGAGGAGACCCAGTACTTC. The chain employs TRBV4-2 and TRBJ2-5; D is possibly TRBD2 (7 bases). Germline V gives CDR1 LGHNA, CDR2 YNFKEQ. The CDR3 loop spans 16 amino acids. The ends were cut back, 2 bases at V and 5 bases at J, with 18 bases in the middle.

The J gene is TRBJ1-5, the V gene TRBV6-4; TRBD1 agrees at 7 bases. Germline-derived CDR1 and CDR2 are MRHNA and SNTAGT. Trimming removed 5 bases from V and 2 bases from J; junction bases left unmatched: 12. This CDR3 spans 17 amino acids. Written as DNA, the CDR3 is TGTGCCAGCAGTCGTACGACAGGGTACAGCGGCAATCAGCCCCAGCATTTT. Residues: CASSRTTGYSGNQPQHF.

The CDR3 nucleotides are TGTGCCAGCACAGGGAGCTCCTACGAGCAGTACTTC. This translates into CASTGSSYEQYF. V and J are TRBV27 and TRBJ2-7, with D possibly being TRBD1 or TRBD2 (5 bases each). V lost 7 bases and J 0 bases, leaving 7 bases between the germline ends. The germline V gene has CDR1 MNHEY and CDR2 SMNVEV (reference sequence). The CDR3 is 12 amino acids.

The V and J genes are TRBV11-3 and TRBJ2-7; D is unresolved. Germline V lookup: CDR1 SGHNT, CDR2 YENEEA. CDR3 length: 12 amino acids. The V end lost 6 bases, the J end lost 6 bases, and 12 bases lay between the germline ends. CDR3 in DNA: TGTGCCAGCAGTCTCGGCGCGCGCGAGCAGTACTTC. Translation: CASSLGAREQYF. Drawing the rest from reference TRBV11-3 and TRBJ2-7, the complete variable domain is EAGVVQSPRYKIIEKKQPVAFWCNPISGHNTLYWYLQNLGQGPELLIRYENEEAVDDSQLPKDRFSAERLKGVDSTLKIQPAELGDSAVYLCASSLGAREQYFGPGTRLTVT.

The chain combines TRBV5-4 with TRBJ2-7, with 9 bases matching TRBD2. Germline V gene sequence: CDR1 SGHNT, CDR2 YYREEE (reference sequence). With 1 base clipped from V and 7 bases from J, the junction kept 9 bases outside the gene matches. There are 15 residues in the CDR3. CDR3 sequence reads: CASSLRLAEPREQYF. CDR3 nucleotides: TGTGCCAGCAGCTTGAGACTAGCGGAGCCCAGGGAGCAGTACTTC.

There are a few counts of this clone. The chain is built from TRBV6-5 and TRBJ2-1; TRBD2 matches 9 bases. Losses at the gene ends were 4 bases for V and 15 bases for J; bases not matched to a gene: 7. Looked up from germline, CDR1 is MNHEY and CDR2 is SVGAGI. The CDR3 consists of 12 residues. CDR3 nucleotides: TGTGCCAGCAGTTCTAGCGGGGCCCCTTCGTTCTTC. This translates into CASSSSGAPSFF.

V usage is TRBV5-1 and J usage is TRBJ1-5; D perhaps matches TRBD1 (6 bases). Trimming removed 1 base from V and 6 bases from J, with 11 bases in between. The germline V gene has CDR1 SGHRS and CDR2 YFSETQ. This CDR3 comprises 14 residues. CDR3 region: CASSLFGGRQPQHF. CDR3 nucleotide sequence: TGCGCCAGCAGCTTGTTTGGGGGGCGTCAGCCCCAGCATTTT. Complete variable domain (other parts from reference TRBV5-1 and TRBJ1-5): KAGVTQTPRYLIKTRGQQVTLSCSPISGHRSVSWYQQTPGQGLQFLFEYFSETQRNKGNFPGRFSGRQFSNSRSEMNVSTLELGDSALYLCASSLFGGRQPQHFGDGTRLSIL.

By share, this clone ranks as medium-sized (0.01 to 0.1%). The J gene is TRBJ2-7, the V gene TRBV6-1; 8 bases fit TRBD1. There are 15 residues in the CDR3. J was trimmed by 3 bases and V by 5 bases; bases with no gene match: 9. Germline CDR1 is MNHNS and CDR2 is SASEGT. The CDR3 here is CASSLPRQGIYEQYF. For the CDR3, the DNA is TGTGCCAGCAGTCTACCTCGACAGGGGATCTACGAGCAGTACTTC.

The chain is built from TRBV7-3 and TRBJ2-5, with D tentatively TRBD2 (6 bases). The V gene lost 1 base and the J gene lost 4 bases, with 13 bases spanning the gap. CDR3 length equals 15 residues. Germline CDR1 reads SGHTA; CDR2 reads FQGTGA. CDR3 sequence: CASSLNGGLRETQYF. The DNA for the CDR3 is TGTGCCAGCAGCTTAAATGGGGGGTTGCGAGAGACCCAGTACTTC.

V gene TRBV11-3 combines with J gene TRBJ2-7; 8 nucleotides match TRBD1. With V trimmed by 5 bases and J by 2 bases, 17 bases remained unmatched. Germline V CDR1 and CDR2: SGHNT, YENEEA. This CDR3 is built from 18 residues. In DNA, the CDR3 is TGTGCCAGCAGCCTACAAACCCCGCGACAGGGGCCGACCTACGAGCAGTACTTC. Its translation: CASSLQTPRQGPTYEQYF.

This clone was observed a handful of times. This sequence joins TRBV19 and TRBJ1-5; 8 bases map to TRBD1. Per the germline V gene, CDR1 is LNHDA and CDR2 is SQIVND (reference sequence). This CDR3 region has 18 residues. Germline trimming cut 6 bases from V and 0 bases from J; bases unmatched to any gene: 13. CDR3 DNA: TGTGCCAGTAGCTTAATCGACAGGGGACTTTATAGCAATCAGCCCCAGCATTTT. Translating it yields CASSLIDRGLYSNQPQHF.

This clone was seen only once. The chain couples TRBV15 to TRBJ1-6, with 8 nucleotides matching TRBD1. The germline CDR1 and CDR2 sequences are LNHNV and YYDKDF (reference sequence). The V segment lost 5 bases and the J segment 8 bases; nucleotides outside the gene matches: 5. The CDR3 runs to 14 residues. In DNA, the CDR3 is TGTGCCACCAGCCCACAGGGGGAGGATTCACCCCTCCACTTT. This encodes CATSPQGEDSPLHF.

The chain employs TRBV19 and TRBJ1-5, with 8 bases lining up with TRBD1. CDR3 length: 18 amino acids. Germline assignment: CDR1 LNHDA and CDR2 SQIVND (reference sequence). Trimming cost V 5 bases and J 9 bases; bases outside gene matches: 21. In DNA, the CDR3 is TGTGCCAGTAGTCCTGTTCTACCCGGACAGGGTTCCCGGGGGCCCCAGCATTTT. Translation gives CASSPVLPGQGSRGPQHF.

This chain connects TRBV5-5 to TRBJ2-5; 7 nucleotides line up with TRBD1. V shed 3 bases and J 5 bases; nucleotides not matched to a gene: 10. Germline lookup yields CDR1 SGHKS and CDR2 YYEKEE (reference sequence). The CDR3 has 15 amino acids. CDR3 protein: CASSSVTGLQETQYF. Written as DNA, the CDR3 is TGTGCCAGCAGCTCGGTGACAGGGCTGCAGGAGACCCAGTACTTC.

J is TRBJ1-1 and V is TRBV14; D might be TRBD1 (5 bases). There are 13 residues in the CDR3. The germline CDR1 and CDR2 sequences are SGHDN and FVKESK. V lost 2 bases to trimming and J lost 8 bases, with 12 bases between them. CDR3 bases: TGTGCCAGCAGCCAACAGGGAGGGTGGGAAGCTTTCTTT. Amino acid sequence: CASSQQGGWEAFF.

This clone appeared once. The chain couples TRBV9 to TRBJ1-3, with TRBD1 as a possible D gene (6 bases). CDR1 is SGDLS and CDR2 is YYNGEE in the germline V gene. The CDR3 totals 17 residues. Trimming shortened V by 4 bases and J by 4 bases, and 21 bases separated the two germline ends. The CDR3 DNA reads as TGTGCCAGCAGCTCACAAAGGGGGGTCTCAGGCGGAAACACCATATATTTT. This sequence encodes CASSSQRGVSGGNTIYF. Full variable domain (remainder filled in from reference TRBV9 and TRBJ1-3): DSGVTQTPKHLITATGQRVTLRCSPRSGDLSVYWYQQSLDQGLQFLIQYYNGEERAKGNILERFSAQQFPDLHSELNLSSLELGDSALYFCASSSQRGVSGGNTIYFGEGSWLTVV.

The chain joins TRBV11-2 to TRBJ2-1; D not certain. This CDR3 region has 14 residues. The germline V gene has CDR1 SGHAT and CDR2 FQNNGV. The V and J ends lost 1 base and 2 bases respectively, with 6 bases between them. The CDR3 reads CASSLVGTYNEQFF. DNA of the CDR3: TGTGCCAGCAGCTTAGTGGGCACCTACAATGAGCAGTTCTTC.

J is TRBJ1-4 and V is TRBV5-4, with no clear D. CDR1 and CDR2 (germline): SGHNT, YYREEE (reference sequence). V was pared by 5 bases and J by 7 bases, with 15 bases between. The CDR3 is 14 amino acids. The CDR3 sequence: CASSLRADGEKLFF. Written as DNA, the CDR3 is TGTGCCAGCAGTCTAAGGGCCGACGGTGAAAAACTGTTTTTT. Filled out from reference TRBV5-4 and TRBJ1-4, the complete variable domain reads ETGVTQSPTHLIKTRGQQVTLRCSSQSGHNTVSWYQQALGQGPQFIFQYYREEENGRGNFPPRFSGLQFPNYSSELNVNALELDDSALYLCASSLRADGEKLFFGSGTQLSVL.

The chain carries TRBV29-1 and TRBJ2-2; D unresolved. Germline CDR1 SQVTM, CDR2 ANQGSEA. V shed 4 bases and J shed 7 bases, with 16 bases lying between them. This CDR3 region has 14 residues. The CDR3 is CSVVLTPLGGELFF. The DNA of the CDR3 is TGCAGCGTTGTTTTGACCCCCCTAGGCGGGGAGCTGTTTTTT.

The genes are TRBV5-1 and TRBJ1-6; TRBD1 might be the D (6 bases). V was trimmed by 0 bases and J by 6 bases, leaving 13 bases between them. Germline CDR1 reads SGHRS; CDR2 reads YFSETQ. The CDR3 sequence is 16 residues long. In nucleotides, the CDR3 is TGCGCCAGCAGCTTGGTGGGGGGGGCAACTAATTCACCCCTCCACTTT. Translated, it gives CASSLVGGATNSPLHF.

CDR3: CASSKSNEQFF. CDR3 sequence (DNA): TGCGCCAGCAGCAAAAGCAATGAGCAGTTCTTC. V usage is TRBV5-1 and J usage is TRBJ2-1; D call uncertain. Germline lookup yields CDR1 SGHRS and CDR2 YFSETQ. Trimming shortened V by 4 bases and J by 6 bases, and 5 bases separated the two germline ends. The CDR3 runs 11 residues.

The gene calls are TRBV19 and TRBJ1-1, with D tentatively TRBD1 (6 bases). This CDR3 is built from 13 residues. Germline CDR1 LNHDA, CDR2 SQIVND (reference sequence). The CDR3 sequence is CASRDIMNTEAFF. The CDR3, as DNA: TGTGCTAGCCGGGACATTATGAACACTGAAGCTTTCTTT.

This chain links TRBV5-5 with TRBJ2-1; the D is unclear. The CDR3 runs to 15 residues. Germline CDR1 reads SGHKS; CDR2 reads YYEKEE (reference sequence). Deletions cut 0 bases from V and 0 bases from J, with 7 bases between. CDR3 nucleotide sequence: TGTGCCAGCAGCTTGGATGGGGACTCCTACAATGAGCAGTTCTTC. Amino acids: CASSLDGDSYNEQFF.

This clone was seen only a few times. This sample also contains other DNA sequences that code for the same CDR3. The chain is built from TRBV7-2 and TRBJ2-7, with 9 bases matching TRBD2. Germline CDR1 is SGHTA and CDR2 is FQGNSA. This CDR3 contains 15 residues. Germline trimming cut 1 base from V and 1 base from J; bases unmatched to any gene: 2. The CDR3 region is CASSLGSGRSYEQYF. CDR3 bases: TGTGCCAGCAGCTTAGGGAGCGGGAGGTCCTACGAGCAGTACTTC. The complete variable domain, with remaining parts taken from reference TRBV7-2 and TRBJ2-7, reads GAGVSQSPSNKVTEKGKDVELRCDPISGHTALYWYRQSLGQGLEFLIYFQGNSAPDKSGLPSDRFSAERTGGSVSTLTIQRTQQEDSAVYLCASSLGSGRSYEQYFGPGTRLTVT.

V gene TRBV10-3 combines with J gene TRBJ1-2; the D gene is possibly TRBD1 (5 bases). Trimming removed 0 bases from V and 8 bases from J, with 13 bases in between. Germline V gene data show CDR1 as ENHRY and CDR2 as SYGVKD. The CDR3 contains 14 residues. The CDR3 loop reads CAISESKGLEGYTF. As DNA, the CDR3 is TGTGCCATCAGTGAGTCCAAGGGGTTGGAGGGCTACACCTTC.

This chain connects TRBV5-5 to TRBJ1-1; no clear D. The CDR3 is 11 residues long. The ends were cut back, 6 bases at V and 0 bases at J, with 3 bases in the middle. Germline CDR1 is SGHKS and CDR2 is YYEKEE (reference sequence). The CDR3 nucleotides read TGTGCCAGCATGCTGAACACTGAAGCTTTCTTT. This gives the protein CASMLNTEAFF.

The chain is built from TRBV30 and TRBJ1-5; no clear D gene. Per germline, CDR1 GTSNPN and CDR2 SVGIG (reference sequence). This CDR3 spans 13 amino acids. With 3 bases removed from V and 1 base from J, the gap between germline ends came to 7 bases. CDR3 protein: CAWRSGSNQPQHF. As DNA, the CDR3 is TGTGCCTGGAGAAGTGGGAGCAATCAGCCCCAGCATTTT.

CDR3 protein: CASSVVSGPPGELFF. For the CDR3, the DNA is TGTGCCAGCAGCGTAGTCTCTGGTCCCCCCGGGGAGCTGTTTTTT. The V and J genes are TRBV9 and TRBJ2-2, with D unclear. The V gene lost 0 bases and the J gene lost 6 bases, with 12 bases spanning the gap. CDR3 length: 15 amino acids. Germline loops: CDR1 SGDLS, CDR2 YYNGEE.

The chain uses TRBV28 and TRBJ1-1, with 9 positions matching TRBD1. The CDR3 totals 17 residues. Germline CDR1 reads MDHEN; CDR2 reads SYDVKM. V trimming: 5 bases; J trimming: 3 bases; junction bases outside the gene matches: 13. The CDR3 DNA is TGTGCCAGCAGTCCTACAGGGGGCGTAAGCTTAGACACTGAAGCTTTCTTT. Protein: CASSPTGGVSLDTEAFF.

The gene calls are TRBV6-5 and TRBJ2-7; TRBD1 or TRBD2 may be the D gene (6 bases each). V was pared by 4 bases and J by 0 bases, with 13 bases between. CDR3 length: 15 residues. Germline values: CDR1 MNHEY, CDR2 SVGAGI. In DNA form, the CDR3 reads TGTGCCAGCAGTTTCTCCTGGGGGGCCTCCTACGAGCAGTACTTC. Translating it yields CASSFSWGASYEQYF.

The V and J genes are TRBV20-1 and TRBJ1-4; no clear D. The V end was cut by 6 bases, the J end by 8 bases, with 10 bases between. Per the germline V gene, CDR1 is DFQATT and CDR2 is SNEGSKA (reference sequence). The CDR3 extends over 11 amino acids. In DNA form, the CDR3 reads TGCAGTGCCCCCCTGGGGGAAAAACTGTTTTTT. It codes for CSAPLGEKLFF.

The chain carries TRBV6-5 and TRBJ2-7; TRBD1 is a possible D gene (6 bases). This CDR3 is built from 13 residues. The germline V and J ends were trimmed by 6 bases and 2 bases, with 11 bases remaining between them. CDR1 is MNHEY, CDR2 SVGAGI, per germline. The CDR3 is CASRRTEPYEQYF. CDR3 nucleotides: TGTGCCAGCAGACGGACAGAGCCCTACGAGCAGTACTTC.